This entry features one T cell receptor beta chain sequence. This clonotype was counted a few times. Its antigen is not yet known. Per-base qualities were not stored, and no clone one base away is much larger. Sequencing was performed on an Illumina HiSeq 1500. The public reads were reanalyzed by TCRdb: fastp trimming at Q25, MiXCR alignment, in-frame beta chains only. Rows merge per CDR3 protein into single entries with the most common DNA and genes. The sample table lists about 400,000 distinct CDR3 sequences, approximately 30% of them with a count of one. About 14% of the sample comes from the top ten. The label giving this sample's treatment or condition can be read as: in vitro stimulation with specific CMV peptide epitopes to enrich CMV-specific T cells. These data come from a study of T cell repertoires in cytomegalovirus infection (dated by TCRdb to the late 2010s). About the investigation overall: Recently identified HLA-C-restricted CMV epitopes, whose presentation resists viral immunomodulation, were targeted by peptide stimulations together with well-studied HLA-B-restricted epitopes. Donor HLA type was relevant to the analysis, as public TCR beta signatures indicated carriage of CMV infection together with the matching HLA type.

The investigation overall reported the following: The ex vivo response was dominated by HLA-C-restricted CMV-specific TCR beta clonotypes, and the single most frequent clonotype in two of eight donors was supplied by these HLA-C-restricted clonotypes. Cumulative frequency of public TCR beta family members discriminated carriers of CMV infection plus the relevant HLA type in this cohort and an independent 352-donor cohort.

V and J lose 7 bases and 0 bases, and a span of 7 bases separates them. The CDR3 goes from the cysteine to the phenylalanine over 14 residues. Only the CDR3 DNA stays, 42 bases, in frame from base 1. The sequence was collected from a human donor in good health (CMV status not recorded). Some clones in this sample may be carry-over from other donors' samples. The V and J segments used are TRBV12-3 or TRBV12-4 and TRBJ2-6, with no D gene named confidently. The sample was cultured PBMCs, taken from culture after CMV antigen stimulation. The DNA is as follows: TGTGCCAGCACCCTCCTCTCTGGGGCCAACGTCCTGACTTTC. This gives the protein CASTLLSGANVLTF.